This entry is about one T cell receptor (beta chain). The data are from a study of shared clonotypes between healthy human individuals. The length of the CDR3 is 16 residues. Germline V gene data show CDR1 as MDHEN and CDR2 as SYDVKM. Trimming cost V 5 bases and J 4 bases, with 18 bases left between them. Naive CD8 populations comprised CD45RO-negative cells positively selected for CCR7, excluding terminally differentiated effector memory CD45RA+ cells. Using immunoSEQ multiplex PCR, the repertoire was profiled, and TCRdb retains in-frame clones only, with some absent. There are hundreds of thousands of clones in the sample; about 96% occur only once, and approximately 0.1% lies in the top ten.

This chain links TRBV28 with TRBJ1-3; D is perhaps TRBD1 (6 bases). The sequence was obtained from a woman younger than 45 in good health. The sequencing sample was made of naive CD8+ T cells sorted from blood. The CDR3 nucleotides read TGTGCCAGCAGTACCTATTGGGGGCTTTCAGGAAACACCATATATTTT. Protein product: CASSTYWGLSGNTIYF. Full variable domain (rest looked up from reference TRBV28 and TRBJ1-3): DVKVTQSSRYLVKRTGEKVFLECVQDMDHENMFWYRQDPGLGLRLIYFSYDVKMKEKGDIPEGYSVSREKKERFSLILESASTNQTSMYLCASSTYWGLSGNTIYFGEGSWLTVV.